These 5 T cell receptor beta chains originate from one sample sequenced in a study of cytomegalovirus exposure and HLA in healthy donors. The primer mix had 60 Vbeta and 13 Jbeta primers. Only in-frame clones appear in the TCRdb table, and some are missing; sequencing was by immunoSEQ multiplex PCR. The sample shows 100,000 to 150,000 clones, 80% to 90% of them seen only once. Material for sequencing was PBMCs. Receptor source: a woman aged 25 to 39 in good health and CMV-seronegative.

The V gene is TRBV7-2, the J gene TRBJ2-1; a weak D match, TRBD1 (6 bases). CDR3 length equals 16 residues. Trimming removed 2 bases at V and 3 bases at J, with 14 bases between. CDR1 and CDR2 (germline): SGHTA, FQGNSA. As DNA, the CDR3 is TGTGCCAGCAGCTTACTACAGGGACCTCTCTACAATGAGCAGTTCTTC. Its translation: CASSLLQGPLYNEQFF. Variable domain in full (rest from reference TRBV7-2 and TRBJ2-1): GAGVSQSPSNKVTEKGKDVELRCDPISGHTALYWYRQSLGQGLEFLIYFQGNSAPDKSGLPSDRFSAERTGGSVSTLTIQRTQQEDSAVYLCASSLLQGPLYNEQFFGPGTRLTVL.

The V and J genes are TRBV5-1 and TRBJ2-7, with 8 bases that match TRBD1. The germline V gene has CDR1 SGHRS and CDR2 YFSETQ. With 4 bases clipped from V and 6 bases from J, the junction kept 18 bases outside the gene matches. The CDR3 contains 17 residues. The chain's CDR3 is CASSPRVAGGSSGEQYF. CDR3 DNA: TGCGCCAGCAGCCCGAGAGTCGCAGGGGGCAGCAGCGGCGAGCAGTACTTC.

This clone was seen only a few times. V is TRBV15 and J is TRBJ2-7; D is unresolved. Trimming cost V 1 base and J 0 bases, with 10 bases left between them. The CDR3 consists of 15 residues. Germline lookup yields CDR1 LNHNV and CDR2 YYDKDF (reference sequence). In DNA form, the CDR3 reads TGTGCCACCAGCAGAGGTCGAGGTAGCTCCTACGAGCAGTACTTC. Its translation: CATSRGRGSSYEQYF.

The gene calls are TRBV11-1 and TRBJ2-7; 7 bases fit TRBD1. V trimming: 5 bases; J trimming: 0 bases; junction bases outside the gene matches: 7. Germline CDR1 is SGHAT and CDR2 is FQDESV (reference sequence). This CDR3 contains 15 residues. The DNA for the CDR3 is TGTGCCAGCAGCATAACAGGGGTAATCTCCTACGAGCAGTACTTC. Protein: CASSITGVISYEQYF.

The rearrangement joins TRBV5-1 to TRBJ2-2; weak D call: TRBD2 (6 bases). This CDR3 has 16 amino acids. The V end lost 4 bases, the J end lost 5 bases, and 18 bases lay between the germline ends. Germline-derived CDR1 and CDR2 are SGHRS and YFSETQ. CDR3 loop: CASSPLPLADTGELFF. CDR3 DNA sequence: TGCGCCAGCAGCCCACTCCCACTAGCCGATACCGGGGAGCTGTTTTTT.